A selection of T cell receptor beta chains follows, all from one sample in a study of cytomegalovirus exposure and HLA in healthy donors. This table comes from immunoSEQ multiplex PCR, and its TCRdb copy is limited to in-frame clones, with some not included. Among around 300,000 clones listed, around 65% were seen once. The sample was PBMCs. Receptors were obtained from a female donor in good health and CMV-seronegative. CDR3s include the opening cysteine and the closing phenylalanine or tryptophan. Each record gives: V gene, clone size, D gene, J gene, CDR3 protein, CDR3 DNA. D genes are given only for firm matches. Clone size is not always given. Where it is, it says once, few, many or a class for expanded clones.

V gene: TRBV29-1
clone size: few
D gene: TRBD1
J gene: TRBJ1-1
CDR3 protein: CSVVFGTGTGGHTEAFF
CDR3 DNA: TGCAGCGTTGTTTTTGGGACCGGGACAGGGGGCCACACTGAAGCTTTCTTT

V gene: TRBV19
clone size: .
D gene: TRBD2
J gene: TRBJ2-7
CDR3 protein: CASSPRSSGRASEQYF
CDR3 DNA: TGTGCCAGTAGTCCCCGGTCTAGCGGGAGGGCCAGCGAGCAGTACTTC

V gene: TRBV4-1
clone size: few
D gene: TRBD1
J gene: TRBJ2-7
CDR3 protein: CASSPRQGSTYEQYF
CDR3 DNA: TGCGCCAGCAGCCCGCGACAGGGGTCCACCTACGAGCAGTACTTC

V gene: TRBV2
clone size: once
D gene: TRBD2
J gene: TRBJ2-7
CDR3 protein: CARRTSADEQYF
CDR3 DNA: TGTGCCAGGAGGACTAGCGCGGACGAGCAGTACTTC

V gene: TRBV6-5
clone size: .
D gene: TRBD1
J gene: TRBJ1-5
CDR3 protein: CASSYDRGQGNQPQHF
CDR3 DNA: TGTGCCAGCAGTTACGACAGGGGGCAAGGCAATCAGCCCCAGCATTTT

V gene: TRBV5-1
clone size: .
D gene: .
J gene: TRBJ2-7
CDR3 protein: CASAWDGGFPGEQYF
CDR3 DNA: TGCGCCAGCGCCTGGGATGGGGGCTTTCCGGGGGAGCAGTACTTC

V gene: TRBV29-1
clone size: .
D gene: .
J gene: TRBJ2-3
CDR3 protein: CSVDGVTDTQYF
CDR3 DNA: TGCAGCGTTGACGGGGTTACAGATACGCAGTATTTT

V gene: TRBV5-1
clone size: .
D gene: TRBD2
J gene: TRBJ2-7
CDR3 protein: CASSLGGTSPYEQYF
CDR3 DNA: TGCGCCAGCAGCTTGGGCGGGACTAGTCCCTACGAGCAGTACTTC

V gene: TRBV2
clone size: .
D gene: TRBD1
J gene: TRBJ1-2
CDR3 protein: CASRKGRLAGGVGYGYTF
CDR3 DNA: TGTGCCAGCAGAAAAGGTCGGTTGGCAGGGGGCGTTGGCTATGGCTACACCTTC

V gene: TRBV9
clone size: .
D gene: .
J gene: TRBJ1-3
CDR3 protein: CASSVGGPGVSGNTIYF
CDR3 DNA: TGTGCCAGCAGCGTAGGAGGTCCGGGTGTCTCTGGAAACACCATATATTTT

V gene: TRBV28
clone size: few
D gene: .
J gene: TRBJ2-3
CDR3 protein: CASSSLIVPDTQYF
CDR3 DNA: TGTGCCAGCAGTTCCCTGATAGTCCCAGATACGCAGTATTTT

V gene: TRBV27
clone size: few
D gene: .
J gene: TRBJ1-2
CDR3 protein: CASSLLPIRGRSNYGYTF
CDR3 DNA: TGTGCCAGCAGTTTATTGCCCATCCGTGGGAGGTCTAACTATGGCTACACCTTC

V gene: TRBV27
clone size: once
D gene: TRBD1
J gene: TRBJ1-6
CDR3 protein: CASSSRDRVHSPLHF
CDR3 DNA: TGTGCCAGCAGTTCCCGGGACAGGGTCCATTCACCCCTCCACTTT

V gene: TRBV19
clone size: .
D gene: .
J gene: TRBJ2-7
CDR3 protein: CASSISGASYEQYF
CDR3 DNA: TGTGCCAGTAGTATCTCAGGGGCCTCCTACGAGCAGTACTTC

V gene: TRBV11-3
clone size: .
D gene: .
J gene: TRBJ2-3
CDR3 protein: CASSAGLGRGTDTQYF
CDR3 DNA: TGTGCCAGCAGCGCTGGGCTGGGGCGAGGCACAGATACGCAGTATTTT

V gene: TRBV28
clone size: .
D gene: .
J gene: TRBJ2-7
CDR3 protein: CASRVGSSYEQYF
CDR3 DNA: TGTGCCAGCAGAGTGGGGAGCTCCTACGAGCAGTACTTC

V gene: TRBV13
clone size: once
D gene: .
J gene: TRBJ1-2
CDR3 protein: CASSSDYGYTF
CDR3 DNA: TGTGCCAGCAGCTCGGACTATGGCTACACCTTC

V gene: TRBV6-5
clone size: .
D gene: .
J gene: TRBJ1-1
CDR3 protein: CASRRIQGNEAFF
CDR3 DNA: TGTGCCAGCAGGCGCATTCAGGGGAATGAAGCTTTCTTT

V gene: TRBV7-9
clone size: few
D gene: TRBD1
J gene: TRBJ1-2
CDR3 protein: CASSSPYRGGYTF
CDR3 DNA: TGTGCCAGCAGCTCGCCATACAGGGGTGGCTACACCTTC

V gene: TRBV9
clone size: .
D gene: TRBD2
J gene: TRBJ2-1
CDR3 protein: CASSPQLAGVYNEQFF
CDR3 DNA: TGTGCCAGCAGCCCGCAACTAGCGGGGGTCTACAATGAGCAGTTCTTC

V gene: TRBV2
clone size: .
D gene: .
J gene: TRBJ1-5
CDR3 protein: CASNGRGSNQPQHF
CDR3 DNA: TGTGCCAGCAACGGACGGGGTAGCAATCAGCCCCAGCATTTT

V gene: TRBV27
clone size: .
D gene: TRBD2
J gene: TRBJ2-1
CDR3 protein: CASTGLAGVGEQFF
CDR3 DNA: TGTGCCAGCACAGGACTAGCGGGAGTTGGGGAGCAGTTCTTC

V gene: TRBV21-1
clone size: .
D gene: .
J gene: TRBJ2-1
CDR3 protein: CASSKASVTSGSHYNEQFF
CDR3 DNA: TGTGCCAGCAGCAAAGCATCAGTCACCAGCGGGAGCCACTACAATGAGCAGTTCTTC

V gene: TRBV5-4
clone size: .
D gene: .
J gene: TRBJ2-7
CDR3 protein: CASSLDVGYEQYF
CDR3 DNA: TGTGCCAGCAGCTTGGATGTGGGCTACGAGCAGTACTTC

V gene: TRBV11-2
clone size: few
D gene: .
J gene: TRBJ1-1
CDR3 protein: CASSARGAEAFF
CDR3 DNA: TGTGCCAGCAGCGCCAGGGGCGCTGAAGCTTTCTTT

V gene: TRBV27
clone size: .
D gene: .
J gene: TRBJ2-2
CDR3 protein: CASSSFRGGASNTGELFF
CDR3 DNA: TGTGCCAGCAGCAGTTTTCGTGGGGGGGCTTCGAACACCGGGGAGCTGTTTTTT

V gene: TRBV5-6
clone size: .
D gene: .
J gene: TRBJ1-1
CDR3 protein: CASSFPFGGTEAFF
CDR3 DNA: TGTGCCAGCAGCTTTCCTTTCGGGGGAACTGAAGCTTTCTTT

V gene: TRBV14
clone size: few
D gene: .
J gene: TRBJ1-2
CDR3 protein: CASSQFEFTGYTF
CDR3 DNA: TGTGCCAGCAGCCAATTCGAGTTTACGGGCTACACCTTC

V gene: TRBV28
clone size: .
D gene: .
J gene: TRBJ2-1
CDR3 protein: CASSLAGLVNEQFF
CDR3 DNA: TGTGCCAGCAGTTTAGCGGGGCTCGTCAATGAGCAGTTCTTC

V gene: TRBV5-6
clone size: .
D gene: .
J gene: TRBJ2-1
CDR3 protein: CASSLDGGYYNEQFF
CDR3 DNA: TGTGCCAGCAGCTTGGACGGGGGTTATTACAATGAGCAGTTCTTC

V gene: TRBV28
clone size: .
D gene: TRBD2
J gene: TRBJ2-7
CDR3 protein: CASSLASGRSYEQYF
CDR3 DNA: TGTGCCAGCAGTTTGGCTAGCGGGCGATCCTACGAGCAGTACTTC

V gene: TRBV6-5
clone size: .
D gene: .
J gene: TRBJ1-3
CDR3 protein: CASTAGRFGNTIYF
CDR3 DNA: TGTGCCAGCACCGCAGGCAGATTCGGAAACACCATATATTTT

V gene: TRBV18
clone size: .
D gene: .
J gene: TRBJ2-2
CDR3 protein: CASSNYTWATGELFF
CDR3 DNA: TGTGCCAGCTCAAATTATACATGGGCCACCGGGGAGCTGTTTTTT

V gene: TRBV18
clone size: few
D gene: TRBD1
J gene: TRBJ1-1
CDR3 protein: CASSPPDRVGTEAFF
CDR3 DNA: TGTGCCAGCTCACCACCGGACAGGGTAGGCACTGAAGCTTTCTTT

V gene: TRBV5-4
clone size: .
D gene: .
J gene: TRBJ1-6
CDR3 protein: CASSFISQGSPLHF
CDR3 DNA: TGTGCCAGCAGCTTTATATCCCAGGGCTCACCCCTCCACTTT

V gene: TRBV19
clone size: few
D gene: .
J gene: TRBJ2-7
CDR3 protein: CASSIGADYEQYF
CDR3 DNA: TGTGCCAGTAGTATCGGAGCGGACTACGAGCAGTACTTC

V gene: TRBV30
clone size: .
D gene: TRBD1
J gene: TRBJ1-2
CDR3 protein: CAWSPAGGGYGYTF
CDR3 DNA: TGTGCCTGGAGTCCGGCAGGGGGAGGCTATGGCTACACCTTC

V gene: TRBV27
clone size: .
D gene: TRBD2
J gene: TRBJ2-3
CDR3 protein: CASSFLAGNTDTQYF
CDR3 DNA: TGTGCCAGCAGTTTCTTAGCGGGAAACACAGATACGCAGTATTTT

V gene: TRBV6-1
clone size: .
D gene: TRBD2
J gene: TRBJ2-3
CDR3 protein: CASSASAGGPGTQYF
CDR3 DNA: TGTGCCAGCAGTGCCTCAGCGGGAGGACCAGGTACGCAGTATTTT

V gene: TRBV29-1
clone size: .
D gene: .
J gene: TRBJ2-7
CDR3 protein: CSTRDSYEQYF
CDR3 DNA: TGCAGCACCCGGGACTCCTACGAGCAGTACTTC

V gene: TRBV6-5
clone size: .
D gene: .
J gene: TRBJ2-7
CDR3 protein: CASTSRGAVSEQYF
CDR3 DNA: TGTGCCAGCACCTCCCGTGGAGCGGTCTCCGAGCAGTACTTC

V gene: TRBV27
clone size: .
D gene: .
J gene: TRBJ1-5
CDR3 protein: CASARWPRAKQPQHF
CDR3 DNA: TGTGCCAGCGCCCGGTGGCCCAGGGCGAAACAGCCCCAGCATTTT

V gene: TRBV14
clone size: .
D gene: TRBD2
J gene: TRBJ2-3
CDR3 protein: CASSQVWTSGSFADTQYF
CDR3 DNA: TGTGCCAGCAGCCAAGTGTGGACTAGCGGGAGTTTTGCAGATACGCAGTATTTT

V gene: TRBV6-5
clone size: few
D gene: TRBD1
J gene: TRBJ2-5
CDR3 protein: CASSWGQPRETQYF
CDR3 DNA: TGTGCCAGCAGCTGGGGACAGCCCAGGGAGACCCAGTACTTC